A single TCR beta chain is shown here with its context. Its antigen has not been determined. Base qualities are not at hand, and no much larger clone is one base apart. This sample was included in a study of OX40 agonist ivuxolimab in advanced cancers. Describing the broader study: The costimulatory receptor OX40 (CD134) was targeted by ivuxolimab, a fully human IgG2 agonistic monoclonal antibody. Intravenous ivuxolimab was administered to patients every 2 weeks at six dose levels: 0.01, 0.1, 0.3, 1.5, 3 and 10 mg/kg. Among the roughly 52 dose-escalation patients, some 20 had hepatocellular carcinoma, roughly 15 melanoma, 9 renal cell carcinoma and 9 head and neck cancer. In the dose-escalation cohort, more than 75% of patients were male, and the mean age was roughly 60 years, with a range of 23 to 79. Patients were allowed to have had prior anti-PD-1, anti-PD-L1 or anti-CTLA-4 therapy, and 40% to 45% of the dose-escalation patients had been treated with checkpoint inhibitors. Partial responses occurred in three dose-escalation patients: two with cutaneous melanoma and one with hepatocellular carcinoma. The point of sequencing TCRbeta in the periphery was to test whether ivuxolimab changed TCR sequence diversity and drove clonal T-cell expansion. The paper covers the monotherapy dose-escalation part of the phase I ivuxolimab trial, which included N ≈ 57 patients.

Genomic DNA was extracted from sorted cells for sequencing of the TCRbeta CDR3 region. The immunoSEQ Assay was used for sequencing of TCRbeta CDR3 regions. The source is immuneACCESS, and TCRdb retained only in-frame sequences with V and J called. Part of the clones is not carried over; for the studies checked, unresolved V genes explain less than half of this, and the remainder is unexplained. This sample lists 75,000 to 100,000 clones; around 89% were detected once. The top ten constitute approximately 9.1% of the sample. Patients with a history of autoimmune disease or receiving systemic immunosuppression were excluded from the trial. Peripheral blood for TCR sequencing was collected from all dose cohorts at baseline, on cycle 4 day 1, and on cycle 7 day 1. Samples came from an open-label, multicenter, first-in-human phase I dose-escalation trial of ivuxolimab. Adults with locally advanced or metastatic melanoma, renal cell, hepatocellular, or head and neck squamous cell carcinoma were enrolled in the trial. CD4+ and CD8+ T cells were sorted separately from peripheral blood before TCR sequencing.

From the germline V gene, CDR1 is SGHVS and CDR2 is FQNEAQ. Inclusive of the bounding cysteine and phenylalanine, the CDR3 is 11 residues long. Only the CDR3 DNA is retained, 33 bases long and in frame from the first base. Results the study describes overall, beyond this receptor: At doses of 0.1 to 3.0 mg/kg, clonal expansion of both CD4+ and CD8+ T cells in blood was seen between baseline and week 6. In partial responders in the 0.1-3.0 mg/kg groups, normalized peripheral clonal expansion was found to be among the lowest, especially among CD8+ T cells. The antigen specificity of the peripheral T cells that underwent clonal expansion was not determined. Low levels of normalized T-cell clonal expansion were also seen in some patients who did not respond. After ivuxolimab, more expanded clones were found on average in CD8+ T cells than in CD4+ T cells.

The chain is assembled from TRBV7-8 and TRBJ2-5, with no confident D gene call. The end of the DNA is better explained by TRBJ2-7, so the J call may be wrong. The receptor was isolated from an adult with an advanced solid tumor such as melanoma, head and neck, liver or kidney cancer. The material sequenced was CD4+ or CD8+ T cells sorted from blood, taken in a trial of the OX40 agonist ivuxolimab. In nucleotides, the sequence is TGTGCCAGCAGCTCCCACCACGAGCAGTACTTC. It specifies CASSSHHEQYF.